This T cell receptor (beta chain) stems from a study of technical replicates of blood from a handful of donors. Germline V lookup: CDR1 ENHRY, CDR2 SYGVKD. The CDR3 runs 12 residues. The ends were cut back, 11 bases at V and 1 base at J, with 11 bases in the middle. The repertoire was sequenced with immunoSEQ multiplex PCR; TCRdb's copy has only in-frame clones and lacks some. The top ten hold around 0.36% of the sample, which has 90,000 or so clones, around 95% seen once. The sample comprised T cells isolated from PBMCs. The sequence came from a human donor in good health. V and J are TRBV10-3 and TRBJ1-1; possible D gene TRBD1, 5 bases. The CDR3 here is CAVSQANTEAFF. DNA of the CDR3: TGTGCCGTTTCACAGGCGAACACTGAAGCTTTCTTT.